This T cell receptor (beta chain) was recovered during a study of vaccination effects on CD4 cells after COVID-19. About the research overall: Vaccination of participants consisted of two doses of either the BNT162b2 or mRNA-1273 vaccine.

Sequencing was preceded by expansion of antigen-specific CD4+ T cells with viral peptide pools in the ViraFEST assay. At the end of around eleven days of culture, CD4+ T cells were isolated. All vaccine recipients tested negative for nucleocapsid antibodies and had never contracted SARS-CoV-2 infection. Wells each received around 2.2 million PBMC, cultured with roughly 9.4 IU/ml IL-2 and around 9.8 ug/ml peptides. Half of the medium was exchanged for IL-2 medium on both days 3 and 7. Study conclusions and caveats: Infection-derived and vaccine-derived clones contracted markedly late after vaccination.

A word on this clone: Its specificity is unknown.

The data were produced by immunoSEQ multiplex PCR, yet TCRdb's version contains in-frame clones alone and is incomplete. In the table there are about 68,000 clones, over 70% of which are singletons. This CDR3 spans 13 amino acids. V was trimmed by 0 bases and J by 9 bases, leaving 9 bases between them. CDR1 and CDR2 (germline): MRHNA, SNTAGT. The material sequenced was CD4+ T cells from PBMCs cultured with SARS-CoV-2 spike peptides, taken before COVID-19 vaccination. The receptor was derived from a human donor who received a COVID-19 vaccine. The chain employs TRBV6-4 and TRBJ2-1; D is ambiguous. The CDR3: CASSDSYLTEQFF. The CDR3 region has the DNA TGTGCCAGCAGTGACTCTTACTTAACTGAGCAGTTCTTC.